Listed below are T cell receptor beta chains from one sample, sequenced in a study of blood T cell repertoires in COVID-19. TCRdb's copy holds only in-frame clones and misses some; the assay was immunoSEQ multiplex PCR. The table includes around 80,000 clones, roughly 82% detected once. The material sequenced was peripheral blood. These receptors were taken from a man of 80 years or more with acute or convalescent COVID-19. Both conserved end residues are trimmed from each CDR3. Some rows have no size entry. The others give once, few or many, or a class for an expanded clone.

cdr3_aa: ASSDGGPGAF
clone_size: -
j_call: TRBJ1-1
v_call: TRBV10-2

cdr3_aa: ASSQAGTGSGTDTQY
clone_size: once
j_call: TRBJ2-3
v_call: TRBV3-1/TRBV3-2

cdr3_aa: ASSEGTGSNSPLH
clone_size: -
j_call: TRBJ1-6
v_call: TRBV2

cdr3_aa: ASSQGLAKNIQY
clone_size: -
j_call: TRBJ2-4
v_call: TRBV19

cdr3_aa: ASSPGTGRVDNSPLH
clone_size: -
j_call: TRBJ1-6
v_call: TRBV6-6

cdr3_aa: ASSLTSTSPETQY
clone_size: -
j_call: TRBJ2-5
v_call: TRBV7-9

cdr3_aa: ASRGSGNSPLH
clone_size: -
j_call: TRBJ1-6
v_call: TRBV2

cdr3_aa: ASSQARGANTEAF
clone_size: -
j_call: TRBJ1-1
v_call: TRBV4-1

cdr3_aa: ASKTQGSSYNEQF
clone_size: few
j_call: TRBJ2-1
v_call: TRBV2

cdr3_aa: ASIGTETYEQY
clone_size: -
j_call: TRBJ2-7
v_call: TRBV2

cdr3_aa: ASSIGWSSMNTEAF
clone_size: -
j_call: TRBJ1-1
v_call: TRBV19

cdr3_aa: SVADTAYEQY
clone_size: -
j_call: TRBJ2-7
v_call: TRBV29-1

cdr3_aa: SASKAGLGTEAF
clone_size: -
j_call: TRBJ1-1
v_call: TRBV20-1

cdr3_aa: ASSFSPTSGQKTGELF
clone_size: -
j_call: TRBJ2-2
v_call: TRBV5-1

cdr3_aa: ASSLQNYEQY
clone_size: -
j_call: TRBJ2-7
v_call: TRBV7-9

cdr3_aa: ASSDYGRALGEF
clone_size: few
j_call: TRBJ2-1
v_call: TRBV2

cdr3_aa: ASSIRDNQPTEAF
clone_size: -
j_call: TRBJ1-1
v_call: TRBV19

cdr3_aa: AGRDRGSSDSPLH
clone_size: -
j_call: TRBJ1-6
v_call: TRBV6-6

cdr3_aa: ASSGAKSYEQY
clone_size: once
j_call: TRBJ2-7
v_call: TRBV2

cdr3_aa: ATKTSGGAHEQF
clone_size: -
j_call: TRBJ2-1
v_call: TRBV24-1

cdr3_aa: ASSPGQGAVYGYI
clone_size: -
j_call: TRBJ1-2
v_call: TRBV5-1

cdr3_aa: SASTGNEGYT
clone_size: -
j_call: TRBJ1-2
v_call: TRBV20-1

cdr3_aa: ASSFWDRDSDTQY
clone_size: -
j_call: TRBJ2-3
v_call: TRBV11-2

cdr3_aa: ASSHQGAGGNTIY
clone_size: -
j_call: TRBJ1-3
v_call: TRBV4-1

cdr3_aa: ASSLGGLDQPQH
clone_size: -
j_call: TRBJ1-5
v_call: TRBV27

cdr3_aa: ASSEFGQGPNQPQH
clone_size: -
j_call: TRBJ1-5
v_call: TRBV25-1

cdr3_aa: ATSSGGDLRNEQF
clone_size: -
j_call: TRBJ2-1
v_call: TRBV6-5

cdr3_aa: ASSFQGPQTGELF
clone_size: -
j_call: TRBJ2-2
v_call: TRBV7-3

cdr3_aa: AISGTGNTEAF
clone_size: -
j_call: TRBJ1-1
v_call: TRBV10-3

cdr3_aa: ASSLDSGGAIGEQY
clone_size: -
j_call: TRBJ2-7
v_call: TRBV5-1

cdr3_aa: ASSHHSSYEQY
clone_size: -
j_call: TRBJ2-7
v_call: TRBV14

cdr3_aa: ASSPSDRDNSPLH
clone_size: -
j_call: TRBJ1-6
v_call: TRBV18

cdr3_aa: ASSQGPGNTIY
clone_size: -
j_call: TRBJ1-3
v_call: TRBV4-1

cdr3_aa: ASSQDSYGVRETQY
clone_size: -
j_call: TRBJ2-5
v_call: TRBV3-1/TRBV3-2

cdr3_aa: ASSQDAGSTYGYT
clone_size: -
j_call: TRBJ1-2
v_call: TRBV19

cdr3_aa: ASKTGETPNQPQH
clone_size: -
j_call: TRBJ1-5
v_call: TRBV6-5

cdr3_aa: ASSPWAGSYEQY
clone_size: once
j_call: TRBJ2-7
v_call: TRBV7-3

cdr3_aa: ASSHGQGFGQPQH
clone_size: -
j_call: TRBJ1-5
v_call: TRBV4-1

cdr3_aa: ASSPPSSGELF
clone_size: once
j_call: TRBJ2-2
v_call: TRBV18

cdr3_aa: ASSPPPGLGNQPQH
clone_size: -
j_call: TRBJ1-5
v_call: TRBV7-2

cdr3_aa: ASRSQVRRTGELF
clone_size: -
j_call: TRBJ2-2
v_call: TRBV6-5

cdr3_aa: ASSGYRENSPLH
clone_size: -
j_call: TRBJ1-6
v_call: TRBV5-4

cdr3_aa: ASSQDISASYNEQF
clone_size: -
j_call: TRBJ2-1
v_call: TRBV4-2

cdr3_aa: ASSLGQGNEQF
clone_size: -
j_call: TRBJ2-1
v_call: TRBV7-8

cdr3_aa: ASSASWRGGYNEQF
clone_size: -
j_call: TRBJ2-1
v_call: TRBV10-1

cdr3_aa: ASTGHGELF
clone_size: -
j_call: TRBJ2-2
v_call: TRBV5-1

cdr3_aa: ATTGGVDNQPQH
clone_size: once
j_call: TRBJ1-5
v_call: TRBV10-3

cdr3_aa: ASRSGDPNTGELF
clone_size: -
j_call: TRBJ2-2
v_call: TRBV2

cdr3_aa: ASSIPTGDNSPLH
clone_size: -
j_call: TRBJ1-6
v_call: TRBV19

cdr3_aa: ASSPSSQGAEAF
clone_size: -
j_call: TRBJ1-1
v_call: TRBV18

cdr3_aa: ASSLGRVTNEKLF
clone_size: once
j_call: TRBJ1-4
v_call: TRBV7-6

cdr3_aa: AWSVGGGTDTQY
clone_size: -
j_call: TRBJ2-3
v_call: TRBV30

cdr3_aa: ASRLFTGSTGELF
clone_size: -
j_call: TRBJ2-2
v_call: TRBV6-5